These 16 T cell receptor beta chains were sequenced from one sample in a study of a mutant IDH1 vaccine in newly diagnosed glioma. Their recognized antigens are unknown. Assay: immunoSEQ multiplex PCR; the TCRdb copy retains only in-frame clones and omits some. The profile shows about 32,000 clones, roughly 78% of them singletons. Sample time point: week 35, safety follow-up. One vaccine dose held 300 ug of mutant IDH1 20-mer peptide and came with topical imiquimod. Sequenced here: PBMCs, sampled from a glioma patient whose treatment included an IDH1 peptide vaccine. The receptor source for this set is a woman in her thirties or forties with glioma.

The V gene is TRBV2, the J gene TRBJ1-5, with TRBD1 as a possible D gene (5 bases). Germline V CDR1 and CDR2: SNHLY, FYNNEI. V was trimmed by 4 bases and J by 5 bases, leaving 9 bases between them. There are 13 residues in the CDR3. In DNA, the CDR3 is TGTGCCAGCAGTGCCGACAGCCATCAGCCCCAGCATTTT. It translates to CASSADSHQPQHF. The variable domain in full, with the rest retrieved from reference TRBV2 and TRBJ1-5, is EPEVTQTPSHQVTQMGQEVILRCVPISNHLYFYWYRQILGQKVEFLVSFYNNEISEKSEIFDDQFSVERPDGSNFTLKIRSTKLEDSAMYFCASSADSHQPQHFGDGTRLSIL.

A few counts support this clone. V and J are TRBV30 and TRBJ1-5, with a tentative D call TRBD1 (6 bases). The V end lost 0 bases, the J end lost 0 bases, and 18 bases lay between the germline ends. CDR1 is GTSNPN and CDR2 is SVGIG in the germline V gene (reference sequence). The CDR3 loop spans 18 amino acids. The CDR3: CAWSVGAGVGYSNQPQHF. DNA for the CDR3: TGTGCCTGGAGTGTAGGGGCAGGGGTGGGCTATAGCAATCAGCCCCAGCATTTT.

V and J are TRBV6-1 and TRBJ2-5, with a possible D match to TRBD1 (6 bases). V lost 6 bases to trimming and J lost 1 base, with 12 bases between them. CDR1 and CDR2 from the germline V gene are MNHNS and SASEGT. This CDR3 has 14 amino acids. In DNA, the CDR3 is TGTGCCAGCAGCCAGGGGCTGGTCCAAGAGACCCAGTACTTC. Translating gives CASSQGLVQETQYF.

V is TRBV4-3 and J is TRBJ2-1; D remains ambiguous. Germline V gives CDR1 LGHNA, CDR2 YSLEER. The CDR3 runs to 14 residues. V was shortened by 0 bases and J by 4 bases, with 7 bases between the two germline ends. This CDR3 is CASSQEWGYNEQFF. CDR3 nucleotide sequence: TGCGCCAGCAGCCAAGAGTGGGGATACAATGAGCAGTTCTTC.

In this sample, this clone turned up a few times. The chain has TRBV19 and TRBJ1-2; TRBD1 agrees at 9 bases. J was trimmed by 7 bases and V by 8 bases; bases with no gene match: 11. The CDR3 is 14 amino acids. Germline assignment: CDR1 LNHDA and CDR2 SQIVND (reference sequence). The CDR3 region has the DNA TGTGCCAGTGTCCTAGGGACAGGGATGGGTGGCTACACCTTC. Protein sequence: CASVLGTGMGGYTF.

The genes are TRBV7-6 and TRBJ1-1, with a possible D match to TRBD1 (6 bases). V lost 4 bases and J lost 4, with 13 bases in between. Germline CDR1 and CDR2: SGHVS and FNYEAQ. There are 14 residues in the CDR3. CDR3 nucleotides: TGTGCCAGCAGCTCCAGGGGAAGCGGCACTGAAGCTTTCTTT. Translation gives CASSSRGSGTEAFF.

The chain carries TRBV19 and TRBJ2-7; D possibly corresponds to TRBD2 (6 bases). The CDR3 runs to 15 residues. Germline V gives CDR1 LNHDA, CDR2 SQIVND (reference sequence). Trimming left V 5 bases short and J 3 bases short, with 17 bases between. CDR3 bases: TGTGCCAGTAGTGGGGGACCTCGGAGGGGCTACGAGCAGTACTTC. Its protein is CASSGGPRRGYEQYF.

Concerning this clone itself: Its ends do not fully match the called genes, so a read error is possible. The chain has TRBV5-6 and TRBJ1-6, with a weak D call TRBD1 (5 bases). Germline V CDR1 and CDR2: SGHDT, YYEEEE. This CDR3 comprises 11 residues. CDR3 DNA: TGTGCCAGCAGCTTGGGGGCCGAAGGGGACTTT. Translated, it gives CASSLGAEGDF.

The chain uses TRBV15 and TRBJ1-1; D is possibly TRBD1 (5 bases). V dropped 5 bases and J dropped 4 bases, with 11 bases sitting between them. The CDR3 is 13 residues long. Looked up from germline, CDR1 is LNHNV and CDR2 is YYDKDF (reference sequence). In DNA, the CDR3 is TGTGCCACCAGCTCCGACAGAGGCACTGAAGCTTTCTTT. This sequence encodes CATSSDRGTEAFF.

The rearrangement links TRBV6-6 to TRBJ2-5; no clear D. CDR1 and CDR2 (germline): MNHNY, SVGAGI (reference sequence). This CDR3 region has 15 residues. V was clipped by 6 bases and J by 2 bases, with 16 bases between them. CDR3 sequence reads: CASRPYGTPQETQYF. The DNA of the CDR3 is TGTGCCAGCAGGCCCTATGGTACTCCGCAAGAGACCCAGTACTTC.

The rearrangement joins TRBV7-8 to TRBJ1-2; 10 bases are a match to TRBD1. Germline V CDR1 and CDR2: SGHVS, FQNEAQ. The J segment lost 7 bases and the V segment lost 5 bases, leaving 7 bases of the junction unmatched. The CDR3 loop spans 14 amino acids. The CDR3 DNA follows: TGTGCCAGCAGCCGAGGGACAGGGGAACGTGGCTACACCTTC. Translating gives CASSRGTGERGYTF.

In DNA, the CDR3 is TGTGCCAGCAGTCAGAGCGAGACCTACAATGAGCAGTTCTTC. Protein product: CASSQSETYNEQFF. This chain connects TRBV7-9 to TRBJ2-1; D is unresolved. CDR1 and CDR2 from the germline V gene are SEHNR and FQNEAQ (reference sequence). The V and J ends lost 6 bases and 2 bases respectively, with 11 bases between them. CDR3 size: 14 residues.

The chain is built from TRBV5-6 and TRBJ2-7; D not certain. V gave up 5 bases and J gave up 8 bases, with 14 bases separating them. This CDR3 spans 12 amino acids. Germline V CDR1 and CDR2: SGHDT, YYEEEE. The chain's CDR3 is CASRAEDGKQYF. The CDR3 DNA is TGTGCCAGCAGGGCAGAAGACGGAAAGCAGTACTTC.

The chain employs TRBV29-1 and TRBJ1-2, with D unclear. V was trimmed by 1 base and J by 4 bases, leaving 10 bases between them. The CDR3 consists of 13 residues. Looked up from germline, CDR1 is SQVTM and CDR2 is ANQGSEA. The CDR3 DNA follows: TGCAGCGTTGAAGCTAGATACTCCTATGGCTACACCTTC. Translation: CSVEARYSYGYTF.

The rearrangement joins TRBV18 to TRBJ2-7; 9 positions agree with TRBD1. The CDR3 is 13 amino acids. Losses at the gene ends were 3 bases for V and 7 bases for J; bases not matched to a gene: 4. Germline lookup yields CDR1 KGHSH and CDR2 LQKENI. The CDR3 DNA reads as TGTGCCAGCTCACCGCTGGGACAGGGAGAGCAGTACTTC. Translated: CASSPLGQGEQYF.

The chain links TRBV9 to TRBJ1-2; 11 nucleotides match TRBD1. The CDR3 covers 15 residues. V trimming: 4 bases; J trimming: 4 bases; junction bases outside the gene matches: 6. Germline V gene sequence: CDR1 SGDLS, CDR2 YYNGEE. The CDR3 is CASSQGQGASYGYTF. CDR3 nucleotide sequence: TGTGCCAGCAGCCAAGGACAGGGGGCCTCCTATGGCTACACCTTC.